This T cell receptor (beta chain) was obtained from a study of T cell changes during pregnancy in multiple sclerosis. Assay used: immunoSEQ multiplex PCR; TCRdb lists only in-frame clones, some missing. This table holds about 98,000 clones, 92% found once. Per the germline V gene, CDR1 is SGDLS and CDR2 is YYNGEE. The CDR3 is 13 amino acids. Trimming stripped 6 bases from V and 6 bases from J, with 13 bases between. The chain has TRBV9 and TRBJ2-1; weak D call: TRBD2 (5 bases). The input for sequencing was peripheral blood, taken after pregnancy. This clonotype was sampled from a female donor in good health, enrolled as a control in a pregnancy study. The CDR3 protein is CASTLAGVNEQFF. Written as DNA, the CDR3 is TGTGCCAGCACCCTAGCCGGGGTCAATGAGCAGTTCTTC.